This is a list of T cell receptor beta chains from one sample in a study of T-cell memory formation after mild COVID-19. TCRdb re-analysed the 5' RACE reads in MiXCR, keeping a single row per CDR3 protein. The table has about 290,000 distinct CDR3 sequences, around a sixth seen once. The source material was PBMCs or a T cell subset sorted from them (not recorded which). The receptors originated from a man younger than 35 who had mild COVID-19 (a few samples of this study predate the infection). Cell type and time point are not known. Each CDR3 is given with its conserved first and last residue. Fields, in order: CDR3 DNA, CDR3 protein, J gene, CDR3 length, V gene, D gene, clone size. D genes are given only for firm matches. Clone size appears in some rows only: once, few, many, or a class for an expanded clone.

CDR3nt: TGTGCCAGCAGCTTAATATCTAGCGGGGGCCAAGAGACCCAGTACTTC
CDR3aa: CASSLISSGGQETQYF
j_gene: TRBJ2-5
len: 16
v_gene: TRBV7-6
d_gene: TRBD2
abundance: many

CDR3nt: TGCGCCAGCAGCTTAACAGGGGGCGTTTCTGGAGAGACCCAGTACTTC
CDR3aa: CASSLTGGVSGETQYF
j_gene: TRBJ2-5
len: 16
v_gene: TRBV5-1
d_gene: TRBD1
abundance: few

CDR3nt: TGTGCCAGCAGTTACCCTGATGGAGGAAGTGAAGAAAAACTGTTTTTT
CDR3aa: CASSYPDGGSEEKLFF
j_gene: TRBJ1-4
len: 16
v_gene: TRBV6-2/TRBV6-3
d_gene: -
abundance: many

CDR3nt: TGTGCCAGCAGTGAGCAGGTAACAGATACGCAGTATTTT
CDR3aa: CASSEQVTDTQYF
j_gene: TRBJ2-3
len: 13
v_gene: TRBV6-1
d_gene: -
abundance: -

CDR3nt: TGCGCCAGCAGCTCAGTTCAAGATACGCAGTATTTT
CDR3aa: CASSSVQDTQYF
j_gene: TRBJ2-3
len: 12
v_gene: TRBV5-1
d_gene: -
abundance: -

CDR3nt: TGTGCCAGCAGTTACGGGATCTCCTATAATTCACCCCTCCACTTT
CDR3aa: CASSYGISYNSPLHF
j_gene: TRBJ1-6
len: 15
v_gene: TRBV6-5
d_gene: -
abundance: -

CDR3nt: TGTGCCATCAGTGGGCAGGGAAACACCATATATTTT
CDR3aa: CAISGQGNTIYF
j_gene: TRBJ1-3
len: 12
v_gene: TRBV10-3
d_gene: -
abundance: few

CDR3nt: TGTGCCAGCAGCGGGCCGACCGCGTCAACTAATGAAAAACTGTTTTTT
CDR3aa: CASSGPTASTNEKLFF
j_gene: TRBJ1-4
len: 16
v_gene: TRBV7-9
d_gene: -
abundance: -

CDR3nt: TGCAGTGCTAGAGATCGTCGGTGGCGTGCAGATACGCAGTATTTT
CDR3aa: CSARDRRWRADTQYF
j_gene: TRBJ2-3
len: 15
v_gene: TRBV20-1
d_gene: -
abundance: few

CDR3nt: TGTGCCACCAGTGATTCTACAGGGTGGGATCAGCCCCAGCATTTT
CDR3aa: CATSDSTGWDQPQHF
j_gene: TRBJ1-5
len: 15
v_gene: TRBV24-1
d_gene: -
abundance: many

CDR3nt: TGTGCCAGCAGCGACTGGGGGTATGGCTACACCTTC
CDR3aa: CASSDWGYGYTF
j_gene: TRBJ1-2
len: 12
v_gene: TRBV25-1
d_gene: -
abundance: -

CDR3nt: TGTGCCAGCAGTTACTCGAGCGGGCCTGGCAATCAGCCCCAGCATTTT
CDR3aa: CASSYSSGPGNQPQHF
j_gene: TRBJ1-5
len: 16
v_gene: TRBV6-2/TRBV6-3
d_gene: -
abundance: few

CDR3nt: TGTGCCAGCAGCCCCGGGACGGGCAATTCACCCCTCCACTTT
CDR3aa: CASSPGTGNSPLHF
j_gene: TRBJ1-6
len: 14
v_gene: TRBV12-3/TRBV12-4
d_gene: -
abundance: -

CDR3nt: TGTGCCAGCAGTCCCCGAGTTGCAACTAATGAAAAACTGTTTTTT
CDR3aa: CASSPRVATNEKLFF
j_gene: TRBJ1-4
len: 15
v_gene: TRBV2
d_gene: -
abundance: -

CDR3nt: TGCGCCAGCAGCTTGGAAGCGGGGAACGCCGGTGAGCAGTTCTTC
CDR3aa: CASSLEAGNAGEQFF
j_gene: TRBJ2-1
len: 15
v_gene: TRBV5-1
d_gene: TRBD2
abundance: few

CDR3nt: TGTGCCAGCAGTACGGGCGTCATGAACACTGAAGCTTTCTTT
CDR3aa: CASSTGVMNTEAFF
j_gene: TRBJ1-1
len: 14
v_gene: TRBV27
d_gene: -
abundance: -

CDR3nt: TGTGCCAGCAGCTTCAGGGAGCCCAATGAGCAGTTCTTC
CDR3aa: CASSFREPNEQFF
j_gene: TRBJ2-1
len: 13
v_gene: TRBV5-6
d_gene: -
abundance: -

CDR3nt: TGTGCCAGCAGCTTATCGCTAGCGAGCTCCTACAATGAGCAGTTCTTC
CDR3aa: CASSLSLASSYNEQFF
j_gene: TRBJ2-1
len: 16
v_gene: TRBV7-9
d_gene: -
abundance: many

CDR3nt: TGTGCCAGCAGCCCAACGAGGACAGGGTCTAGAAACACCATATATTTT
CDR3aa: CASSPTRTGSRNTIYF
j_gene: TRBJ1-3
len: 16
v_gene: TRBV7-8
d_gene: TRBD1
abundance: few

CDR3nt: TGTGCTAGTGGTCTCCTCAGGGGGCTGGAAACTGAAGCTTTCTTT
CDR3aa: CASGLLRGLETEAFF
j_gene: TRBJ1-1
len: 15
v_gene: TRBV12-5
d_gene: TRBD1
abundance: few

CDR3nt: TGTGCCACCAGTGATGGGACAGGGAGACACTACAATGAGCAGTTCTTC
CDR3aa: CATSDGTGRHYNEQFF
j_gene: TRBJ2-1
len: 16
v_gene: TRBV24-1
d_gene: TRBD1
abundance: few

CDR3nt: TGTGCCAGCTCACCTTCTTCGAGCTCCTACAATGAGCAGTTCTTC
CDR3aa: CASSPSSSSYNEQFF
j_gene: TRBJ2-1
len: 15
v_gene: TRBV18
d_gene: -
abundance: few

CDR3nt: TGTGCCTGCAGCAGGCATCTCACAGAGACGCAGTATTTT
CDR3aa: CACSRHLTETQYF
j_gene: TRBJ2-3
len: 13
v_gene: TRBV7-3
d_gene: -
abundance: -

CDR3nt: TGCGCCAGCAGCCAAGATCCGGTCTTCTCAGGGAGGCGGGGGGAGCTGTTTTTT
CDR3aa: CASSQDPVFSGRRGELFF
j_gene: TRBJ2-2
len: 18
v_gene: TRBV4-1
d_gene: -
abundance: few

CDR3nt: TGTGCCAGCAGCTTAGGGGGGACAGGGGAGGGGTACAATGAGCAGTTCTTC
CDR3aa: CASSLGGTGEGYNEQFF
j_gene: TRBJ2-1
len: 17
v_gene: TRBV11-2
d_gene: TRBD1
abundance: few

CDR3nt: TGTGCCAGCAGCCTACCGGGGGGCCGGGATGAAAAACTGTTTTTT
CDR3aa: CASSLPGGRDEKLFF
j_gene: TRBJ1-4
len: 15
v_gene: TRBV11-2
d_gene: -
abundance: few

CDR3nt: TGTGCCAGCAGCTCAGAGGGACAGGGCGGTGGCTACACCTTC
CDR3aa: CASSSEGQGGGYTF
j_gene: TRBJ1-2
len: 14
v_gene: TRBV7-3
d_gene: TRBD1
abundance: -

CDR3nt: TGTGCCAGCAGCTTCGAGCGGGGAAACATTCAGTACTTC
CDR3aa: CASSFERGNIQYF
j_gene: TRBJ2-4
len: 13
v_gene: TRBV7-8
d_gene: TRBD2
abundance: -

CDR3nt: TGTGCCAGCTCACCAGCGCAGGGCGGTGGTAACACTGAAGCTTTCTTT
CDR3aa: CASSPAQGGGNTEAFF
j_gene: TRBJ1-1
len: 16
v_gene: TRBV18
d_gene: -
abundance: -

CDR3nt: TGTGCCAGCAGCCAATTATCACTAGCGGGGGGGCCGGGCACCGGGGAGCTGTTTTTT
CDR3aa: CASSQLSLAGGPGTGELFF
j_gene: TRBJ2-2
len: 19
v_gene: TRBV4-2
d_gene: TRBD2
abundance: -

CDR3nt: TGCGCCAGCAGCCAAGATTTCAGGGCTGGGAGCTATGGCTACACCTTC
CDR3aa: CASSQDFRAGSYGYTF
j_gene: TRBJ1-2
len: 16
v_gene: TRBV4-1
d_gene: -
abundance: few

CDR3nt: TGTGCCAGCAGCCCGTACCCTTCGACAGAGGGAAAAAACATTCAGTACTTC
CDR3aa: CASSPYPSTEGKNIQYF
j_gene: TRBJ2-4
len: 17
v_gene: TRBV7-2
d_gene: -
abundance: few

CDR3nt: TGTGCCAGCAGCCAAGGGCACGACACCGGGGAGCTGTTTTTT
CDR3aa: CASSQGHDTGELFF
j_gene: TRBJ2-2
len: 14
v_gene: TRBV3-1
d_gene: -
abundance: few

CDR3nt: TGTGCCAGCAGCCCTCATCTCGAAGGAAACACCATATATTTT
CDR3aa: CASSPHLEGNTIYF
j_gene: TRBJ1-3
len: 14
v_gene: TRBV5-5
d_gene: -
abundance: -

CDR3nt: TGTGCCAGCAGCTTCGCTAGACTAGCGGGGTCGGTAGATACGCAGTATTTT
CDR3aa: CASSFARLAGSVDTQYF
j_gene: TRBJ2-3
len: 17
v_gene: TRBV7-9
d_gene: TRBD2
abundance: few

CDR3nt: TGTGCCAGCAGCTTACTCAACACAGATACGCAGTATTTT
CDR3aa: CASSLLNTDTQYF
j_gene: TRBJ2-3
len: 13
v_gene: TRBV7-2
d_gene: -
abundance: -

CDR3nt: TGTGCCAGCAGCTTAGGTGGGGCTAACTATGGCTACACCTTC
CDR3aa: CASSLGGANYGYTF
j_gene: TRBJ1-2
len: 14
v_gene: TRBV7-2
d_gene: -
abundance: -

CDR3nt: TGCAGCCGAGGGGGGGCCGTCGGCACAGATACGCAGTATTTT
CDR3aa: CSRGGAVGTDTQYF
j_gene: TRBJ2-3
len: 14
v_gene: TRBV20-1
d_gene: -
abundance: many

CDR3nt: TGTGCCAGCAGCTCCTACCAGGGGGCGGTCAACGAGCAGTACTTC
CDR3aa: CASSSYQGAVNEQYF
j_gene: TRBJ2-7
len: 15
v_gene: TRBV7-2
d_gene: TRBD1
abundance: -

CDR3nt: TGCAGTGCCATGGACAGTTACAATGAGCAGTTCTTC
CDR3aa: CSAMDSYNEQFF
j_gene: TRBJ2-1
len: 12
v_gene: TRBV20-1
d_gene: -
abundance: -

CDR3nt: TGTGCCAGCAGCGCCCTGAGAACCGATACGCAGTATTTT
CDR3aa: CASSALRTDTQYF
j_gene: TRBJ2-3
len: 13
v_gene: TRBV9
d_gene: -
abundance: few

CDR3nt: TGTGCCAGCAGTTACCATAGAGGGGTTGAAGCTTTCTTT
CDR3aa: CASSYHRGVEAFF
j_gene: TRBJ1-1
len: 13
v_gene: TRBV6-2/TRBV6-3
d_gene: -
abundance: few

CDR3nt: TGTGCCAGCAGCCCAGCCGGGACAGGGGGATCACCCCTCCACTTT
CDR3aa: CASSPAGTGGSPLHF
j_gene: TRBJ1-6
len: 15
v_gene: TRBV9
d_gene: TRBD1
abundance: few

CDR3nt: TGCGCCAGCAGCCAAGATAAGGACAGGGGCCTTGGCTACACCTTC
CDR3aa: CASSQDKDRGLGYTF
j_gene: TRBJ1-2
len: 15
v_gene: TRBV4-3
d_gene: TRBD1
abundance: few

CDR3nt: TGTGCCAGCAGCTTAAGTCGCCAGGTTGGTGAGACCCAGTACTTC
CDR3aa: CASSLSRQVGETQYF
j_gene: TRBJ2-5
len: 15
v_gene: TRBV7-7
d_gene: -
abundance: few

CDR3nt: TGCGCCAGCAGCCAGGGTAGGGACCGTCGGAGGGGAGATACGCAGTATTTT
CDR3aa: CASSQGRDRRRGDTQYF
j_gene: TRBJ2-3
len: 17
v_gene: TRBV4-3
d_gene: -
abundance: many